The clone carrying this TCR beta chain was found once. Its specificity is unknown. This record belongs to a study of CD8 T cells in Susac syndrome. It was with random hexamers that roughly 0.5 to 1 ug RNA was reverse transcribed. An immunoSEQ multiplex PCR amplified TCR beta CDR3 over 54 Vbeta and 13 Jbeta. TCRdb recomputed calls from the immunoSEQ multiplex PCR reads with MiXCR, one row per CDR3 protein. The top ten hold 0.065% to 0.095% of the sample, which has some 160,000 distinct CDR3 sequences, 90% to 97% seen once. The study's findings and limits: Clonal expansion was missing from Susac syndrome CD4+ T cell repertoires.

CD8+ and CD4+ T cells were negatively isolated; TEMRA cells were FACS-enriched. Germline V gene sequence: CDR1 SEHNR, CDR2 FQNEAQ (reference sequence). V shed 1 base and J shed 10 bases, with 1 base lying between them. The CDR3 extends over 10 amino acids. This chain joins TRBV7-9 and TRBJ2-2; D ambiguous. The specimen sequenced was CD4+ T cells from PBMCs. This TCR was recovered from a human donor with Susac syndrome. CDR3 protein: CASSLVELFF. The CDR3 DNA follows: TGTGCCAGCAGCTTAGTGGAGCTGTTTTTT.